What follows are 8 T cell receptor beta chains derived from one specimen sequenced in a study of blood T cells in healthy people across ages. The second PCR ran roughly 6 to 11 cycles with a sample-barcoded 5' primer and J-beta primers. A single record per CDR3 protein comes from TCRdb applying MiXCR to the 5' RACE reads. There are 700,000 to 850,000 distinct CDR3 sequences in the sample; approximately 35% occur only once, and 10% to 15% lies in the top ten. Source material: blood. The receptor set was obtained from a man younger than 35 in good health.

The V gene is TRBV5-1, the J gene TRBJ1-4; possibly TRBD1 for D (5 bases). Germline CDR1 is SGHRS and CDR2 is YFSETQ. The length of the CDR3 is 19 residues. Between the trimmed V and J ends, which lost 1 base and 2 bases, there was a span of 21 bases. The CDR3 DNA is TGCGCCAGCAGCTTGACCTTCAGGGCGGCGGATCCTACTAATGAAAAACTGTTTTTT. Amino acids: CASSLTFRAADPTNEKLFF.

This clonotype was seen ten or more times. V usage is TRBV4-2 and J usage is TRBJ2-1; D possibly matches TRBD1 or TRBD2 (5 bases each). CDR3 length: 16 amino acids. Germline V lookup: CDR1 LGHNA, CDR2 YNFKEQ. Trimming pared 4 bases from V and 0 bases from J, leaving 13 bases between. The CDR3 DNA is TGTGCCAGCAGCCGCAACGGGGACCTCTCCTACAATGAGCAGTTCTTC. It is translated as CASSRNGDLSYNEQFF.

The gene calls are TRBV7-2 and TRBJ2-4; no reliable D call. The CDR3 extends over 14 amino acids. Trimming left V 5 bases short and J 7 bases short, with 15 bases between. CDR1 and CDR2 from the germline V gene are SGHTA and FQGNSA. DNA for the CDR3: TGTGCCAGCAGCCAAAAACTTTCCGGGAACATTCAGTACTTC. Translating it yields CASSQKLSGNIQYF.

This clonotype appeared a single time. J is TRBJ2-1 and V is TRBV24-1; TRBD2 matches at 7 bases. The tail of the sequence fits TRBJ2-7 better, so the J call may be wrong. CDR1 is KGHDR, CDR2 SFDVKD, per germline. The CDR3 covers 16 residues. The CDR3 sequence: CATSGMSGDSYNEQYF. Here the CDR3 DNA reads TGTGCCACCAGTGGTATGAGCGGGGATTCCTACAATGAGCAGTACTTC.

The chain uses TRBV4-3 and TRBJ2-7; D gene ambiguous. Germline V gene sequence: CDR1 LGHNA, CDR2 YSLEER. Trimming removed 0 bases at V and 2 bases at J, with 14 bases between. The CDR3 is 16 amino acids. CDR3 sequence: CASSQDSRFGTYEQYF. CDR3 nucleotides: TGCGCCAGCAGCCAAGATTCGAGATTTGGCACCTACGAGCAGTACTTC.

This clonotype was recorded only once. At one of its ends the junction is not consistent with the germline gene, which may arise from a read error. In DNA form, the CDR3 reads TGTGCCAGCAGTTTTGAGGAGGTTAGAGCAGATGCGCAGTATTTT. Translating it yields CASSFEEVRADAQYF. The chain links TRBV12-3 or TRBV12-4 to TRBJ2-3; possibly TRBD2 for D (5 bases). The CDR3 has 15 amino acids.

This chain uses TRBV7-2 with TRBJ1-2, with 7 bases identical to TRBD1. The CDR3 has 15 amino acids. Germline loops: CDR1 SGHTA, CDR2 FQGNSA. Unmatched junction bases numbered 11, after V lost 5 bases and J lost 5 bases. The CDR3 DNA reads TGTGCCAGCAGCCCAACAGGGGTATTGAATTATGGCTACACCTTC. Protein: CASSPTGVLNYGYTF.

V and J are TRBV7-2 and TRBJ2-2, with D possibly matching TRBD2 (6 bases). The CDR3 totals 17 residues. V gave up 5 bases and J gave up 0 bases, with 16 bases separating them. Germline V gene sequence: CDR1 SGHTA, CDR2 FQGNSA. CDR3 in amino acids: CASSPYRDSPNTGELFF. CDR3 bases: TGTGCCAGCAGCCCCTACCGGGACTCCCCGAACACCGGGGAGCTGTTTTTT.